This T cell receptor beta chain was identified during a study of T cell responses to AZD1222 COVID-19 vaccine. As for the study in general: Both about-4-week and about-12-week second-dose recipients were combined.

This clone came up a few times. Its antigen is undetermined. The CDR3 totals 15 residues. The ends lost 7 bases at V and 0 bases at J; junction bases unmatched: 7. CDR1 and CDR2 from the germline V gene are SNHLY and FYNNEI. Study conclusions and caveats: Seropositive status at baseline applied to only six AZD1222 recipients. Donors were chiefly white British, with a greater number of females, and clonal diversity was perhaps underestimated.

Profiling relied on immunoSEQ multiplex PCR, and the TCRdb table lists in-frame clones only, not all of them. The sample carries about 150,000 clones, less than 95% recorded once. The chain carries TRBV2 and TRBJ2-7; 9 bases are a match to TRBD1. The sequence derives from an adult in good health. Sequenced here: peripheral blood, sampled on day 0 of AZD1222 vaccination. This chain's CDR3 is CASIPDRGSSYEQYF. DNA of the CDR3: TGTGCCAGCATTCCAGACAGGGGGAGCTCCTACGAGCAGTACTTC. Full variable domain (outside the CDR3, taken from reference TRBV2 and TRBJ2-7): EPEVTQTPSHQVTQMGQEVILRCVPISNHLYFYWYRQILGQKVEFLVSFYNNEISEKSEIFDDQFSVERPDGSNFTLKIRSTKLEDSAMYFCASIPDRGSSYEQYFGPGTRLTVT.